These 29 T cell receptor beta chains share one sample of origin, sequenced in a study of T cells in Graves' hyperthyroidism and ophthalmopathy. Amplification targeted TCR beta CDR3 regions from RNA transcripts. The TCR CDR3 first-round RT-PCR relied on the HTBI primer set. TCRdb reprocessed the multiplex PCR reads with MiXCR, giving one entry per CDR3 protein. The sample gives roughly 400,000 distinct CDR3 sequences, roughly 25% of which show up once; 73% is in the top ten. Sequencing was done on a sample of blood. Source of these receptors: a man aged 45-60 years with Graves' hyperthyroidism.

This clonotype was found a few times. CDR3 sequence: CASSRGQGAGEKLFF. Written as DNA, the CDR3 is TGCGCCAGCAGCCGAGGGCAGGGGGCCGGCGAAAAACTGTTTTTT. V gene TRBV4-1 combines with J gene TRBJ1-4; 8 bases are a match to TRBD1. Germline V gene data show CDR1 as MGHRA and CDR2 as YSYEKL. The V and J ends lost 4 bases and 8 bases, in that order; junction bases with no gene match: 9. The CDR3 covers 15 residues.

The genes are TRBV5-1 and TRBJ1-1; no firm D call. With 4 bases removed from V and 3 bases from J, the gap between germline ends came to 13 bases. There are 14 residues in the CDR3. In germline, CDR1 is SGHRS, CDR2 YFSETQ. As DNA, the CDR3 is TGCGCCAGCAGCCCGAGACAAGCCTACACTGAAGCTTTCTTT. Its protein is CASSPRQAYTEAFF.

This sequence joins TRBV12-3 or TRBV12-4 and TRBJ2-3; TRBD1 might be the D (6 bases). The V end was cut by 8 bases, the J end by 2 bases, with 11 bases between. The CDR3 length is 13 residues. CDR3 DNA: TGTGCCAGCGTTAGGGGGTTCACAGATACGCAGTATTTT. It is translated as CASVRGFTDTQYF.

The rearrangement links TRBV10-3 to TRBJ2-3, with D unresolved. This CDR3 region has 14 residues. The germline V gene has CDR1 ENHRY and CDR2 SYGVKD. Between the trimmed V and J ends, which lost 1 base and 2 bases, there was a span of 7 bases. The CDR3 region has the DNA TGTGCCATCAGTGAGTTGTGGGACACAGATACGCAGTATTTT. Translation gives CAISELWDTDTQYF.

This clonotype has a count of ten or more. V usage is TRBV7-2 and J usage is TRBJ2-1, with D possibly being TRBD2 (6 bases). The CDR3 totals 15 residues. Germline V gives CDR1 SGHTA, CDR2 FQGNSA. Deletions cut 6 bases from V and 6 bases from J, with 18 bases between. The CDR3 region is CASSLGWRAGNEQFF. The CDR3 nucleotides read TGTGCCAGCAGTCTAGGTTGGAGGGCAGGCAATGAGCAGTTCTTC.

This clonotype appeared a few times. V usage is TRBV28 and J usage is TRBJ2-1; TRBD1 aligns across 8 bases. CDR1 is MDHEN, CDR2 SYDVKM, per germline. This CDR3 contains 15 residues. The V segment lost 6 bases and the J segment 4 bases; nucleotides outside the gene matches: 8. The CDR3 nucleotides read TGTGCCAGCAGATACGGGACAGGCTATTACAATGAGCAGTTCTTC. Protein sequence: CASRYGTGYYNEQFF.

The chain employs TRBV2 and TRBJ2-5; no clear D. The CDR3 loop spans 13 amino acids. Germline V gene data show CDR1 as SNHLY and CDR2 as FYNNEI. V shed 5 bases and J shed 1 base, with 8 bases lying between them. This CDR3 is CASSTQIQETQYF. CDR3 nucleotide sequence: TGTGCCAGCAGTACACAGATCCAAGAGACCCAGTACTTC.

Only a few counts were recorded for this clonotype. J is TRBJ2-3 and V is TRBV11-3, with a possible D match to TRBD2 (6 bases). Between the trimmed V and J ends, which lost 3 bases and 1 base, there was a span of 14 bases. This CDR3 contains 16 residues. The germline V gene has CDR1 SGHNT and CDR2 YENEEA. In DNA, the CDR3 is TGTGCCAGCAGCTTTAAGGCAATAGCGGGCACAGATACGCAGTATTTT. Protein: CASSFKAIAGTDTQYF.

The V call is TRBV27, the J call TRBJ1-2; maybe TRBD1 (5 bases). The germline V gene has CDR1 MNHEY and CDR2 SMNVEV (reference sequence). V lost 3 bases, J lost 4 bases, and 12 bases lay in between. The length of the CDR3 is 14 residues. In nucleotides, the CDR3 is TGTGCCAGCAGTTTGGGACCGAGGGGCTATGGCTACACCTTC. Translated: CASSLGPRGYGYTF.

The chain joins TRBV5-1 to TRBJ1-4; D perhaps matches TRBD1 (6 bases). Trimming shortened V by 0 bases and J by 7 bases, and 16 bases separated the two germline ends. The CDR3 has 16 amino acids. Germline-derived CDR1 and CDR2 are SGHRS and YFSETQ. The CDR3 coding sequence is TGCGCCAGCAGCTTGGAGCTCAGGGGAGGCTTTGAAAAACTGTTTTTT. Protein product: CASSLELRGGFEKLFF.

The V call is TRBV3-1, the J call TRBJ2-3; D gene ambiguous. V was cut by 1 base and J by 0 bases, with 8 bases left in between. The germline V gene has CDR1 LGHDT and CDR2 YNNKEL (reference sequence). The CDR3 spans 15 residues. The CDR3 DNA sequence: TGTGCCAGCAGCCAAGGTTTCGGTAGCACAGATACGCAGTATTTT. Translated, it gives CASSQGFGSTDTQYF.

The CDR3: CASSQATSGSHYEQYF. The DNA for the CDR3 is TGCGCCAGCAGCCAAGCCACTAGCGGGAGCCACTACGAGCAGTACTTC. This chain joins TRBV4-1 and TRBJ2-7, with TRBD2 matching over 11 bases. The CDR3 length is 16 residues. V was pared by 1 base and J by 3 bases, with 5 bases of the junction left unmatched. The germline CDR1 and CDR2 sequences are MGHRA and YSYEKL.

The chain recombines TRBV28 with TRBJ1-2; 9 bases fit TRBD1. The CDR3 runs to 17 residues. CDR1 MDHEN and CDR2 SYDVKM come from the germline V gene. Unmatched junction bases numbered 19, after V lost 6 bases and J lost 8 bases. The CDR3 here is CASRVTGGGFRPKGYTF. The CDR3 nucleotides read TGTGCCAGCAGGGTCACAGGGGGCGGTTTTCGTCCGAAAGGCTACACCTTC.

The chain couples TRBV24-1 to TRBJ2-5; D ambiguous. The CDR3 is 13 amino acids. The germline V gene has CDR1 KGHDR and CDR2 SFDVKD. Trimming cost V 8 bases and J 0 bases, with 9 bases left between them. The DNA for the CDR3 is TGTGCCACCAAGGGCAGCCACCAAGAGACCCAGTACTTC. This sequence encodes CATKGSHQETQYF.

This clonotype was counted ten times or more. This rearrangement joins TRBV2 to TRBJ1-2; the D is unclear. The CDR3 has 14 residues. The germline CDR1 and CDR2 sequences are SNHLY and FYNNEI. Trimming stripped 1 base from V and 3 bases from J, with 9 bases between. CDR3 nucleotides: TGTGCCAGCAGTGAAGACCCGAAATACTATGGCTACACCTTC. This gives the protein CASSEDPKYYGYTF.

This clonotype was seen repeatedly, ten times or more. The chain couples TRBV19 to TRBJ1-5; 7 nucleotides line up with TRBD1. CDR3 length: 12 residues. Germline assignment: CDR1 LNHDA and CDR2 SQIVND (reference sequence). Trimming removed 9 bases from V and 6 bases from J; junction bases left unmatched: 5. DNA for the CDR3: TGTGCCAGCAGACAGGGCGGTCAGCCCCAGCATTTT. This translates into CASRQGGQPQHF.

This clonotype was found a few times. The rearrangement links TRBV24-1 to TRBJ2-3; a weak D match, TRBD2 (5 bases). Germline CDR1 is KGHDR and CDR2 is SFDVKD. This CDR3 has 14 amino acids. Trimming took 9 bases from V and 2 from J, leaving 14 bases between them. CDR3 sequence: CATEAEALTDTQYF. CDR3 sequence (DNA): TGTGCCACCGAGGCGGAGGCACTCACAGATACGCAGTATTTT.

For this clonotype: This may arise from a read error, as a much more abundant clone is one base away. The chain joins TRBV6-2 or TRBV6-3 to TRBJ2-7, with D possibly TRBD2 on 6 matching bases. CDR1 MNHEY and CDR2 SVGEGT come from the germline V gene. The CDR3 is made up of 17 amino acids. The CDR3 sequence: CASSYTLDRTGSYGQYF. Written as DNA, the CDR3 is TGTGCCAGCAGTTATACATTGGACCGAACCGGGAGCTACGGGCAGTACTTC.

CDR3 in amino acids: CASSESANTYEQYF. CDR3 nucleotide sequence: TGCGCCAGCAGTGAGTCGGCGAACACTTACGAGCAGTACTTC. The chain has TRBV10-2 and TRBJ2-7; D not resolved. Germline CDR1 reads WSHSY; CDR2 reads SAAADI. This CDR3 contains 14 residues. Trimming stripped 0 bases from V and 4 bases from J, with 10 bases between.

V gene TRBV29-1 combines with J gene TRBJ2-3, with 8 bases identical to TRBD1. Germline V CDR1 and CDR2: SQVTM, ANQGSEA. The CDR3 length is 12 residues. V was pared by 7 bases and J by 6 bases, with 6 bases of the junction left unmatched. Here the CDR3 reads CSATTGADTQYF. The CDR3, as DNA: TGCAGCGCCACGACAGGGGCGGATACGCAGTATTTT.

The chain employs TRBV2 and TRBJ1-2; TRBD1 matches at 7 bases. The CDR3 is 14 amino acids. Trimming took 4 bases from V and 6 from J; bases not matched to a gene: 8. Germline CDR1 is SNHLY and CDR2 is FYNNEI. CDR3 bases: TGTGCCAGCAGTGCCTTCCAACAGGGGAATGGCTACACCTTC. Its translation is CASSAFQQGNGYTF.

At least ten counts were recorded for this clonotype. The chain is built from TRBV2 and TRBJ2-7, with TRBD1 as a possible D gene (6 bases). Trimming took 6 bases from V and 3 from J, leaving 9 bases between them. CDR1 is SNHLY, CDR2 FYNNEI, per germline. The CDR3 sequence is 12 residues long. CDR3 sequence: CASRKQGYEQYF. In DNA, the CDR3 is TGTGCCAGCAGGAAACAGGGCTACGAGCAGTACTTC.

The rearrangement links TRBV6-1 to TRBJ2-2; 7 positions agree with TRBD1. V dropped 10 bases and J dropped 0; count of bases not matched to a gene: 5. Germline CDR1 MNHNS, CDR2 SASEGT. The CDR3 consists of 14 residues. The chain's CDR3 is CAIKGQTNTGELFF. CDR3 nucleotide sequence: TGTGCCATCAAGGGACAGACGAACACCGGGGAGCTGTTTTTT.

The CDR3 region is CASSPDNGFYEQYF. The DNA of the CDR3 is TGTGCCAGCAGCCCGGATAACGGGTTCTACGAGCAGTACTTC. This chain uses TRBV3-1 with TRBJ2-7; D not resolved. Germline V gives CDR1 LGHDT, CDR2 YNNKEL (reference sequence). Trimming pared 4 bases from V and 3 bases from J, leaving 13 bases between. This CDR3 is 14 amino acids long.

This clonotype was detected only a few times. The rearrangement links TRBV9 to TRBJ2-3, with TRBD2 as a possible D gene (5 bases). The CDR3 consists of 13 residues. Germline V gives CDR1 SGDLS, CDR2 YYNGEE. V shed 7 bases and J shed 4 bases, with 13 bases lying between them. CDR3 DNA sequence: TGTGCCAGCGGTGCGGGCGCGGCAGATACGCAGTATTTT. It is translated as CASGAGAADTQYF. The whole variable domain, filled in from reference TRBV9 and TRBJ2-3, reads DSGVTQTPKHLITATGQRVTLRCSPRSGDLSVYWYQQSLDQGLQFLIQYYNGEERAKGNILERFSAQQFPDLHSELNLSSLELGDSALYFCASGAGAADTQYFGPGTRLTVL.

This clonotype showed up just a few times. This sequence joins TRBV7-8 and TRBJ2-2, with 8 bases that match TRBD2. Unmatched junction bases numbered 9, after V lost 5 bases and J lost 1 base. From germline, CDR1 is SGHVS and CDR2 FQNEAQ. CDR3 length: 17 amino acids. The CDR3 region has the DNA TGTGCCAGCAGCCCTTCCGGGGGGACTAGGAACACCGGGGAGCTGTTTTTT. It encodes CASSPSGGTRNTGELFF. Full variable domain (remainder filled in from reference TRBV7-8 and TRBJ2-2): GAGVSQSPRYKVAKRGQDVALRCDPISGHVSLFWYQQALGQGPEFLTYFQNEAQLDKSGLPSDRFFAERPEGSVSTLKIQRTQQEDSAVYLCASSPSGGTRNTGELFFGEGSRLTVL.

This clonotype was detected only a few times. The chain links TRBV20-1 to TRBJ2-3; D gene uncertain. V lost 2 bases and J lost 3, with 9 bases in between. Germline V lookup: CDR1 DFQATT, CDR2 SNEGSKA (reference sequence). This CDR3 has 13 residues. CDR3 region: CSARLLSTDTQYF. The CDR3 DNA follows: TGCAGTGCTAGATTATTGTCAACAGATACGCAGTATTTT.

This clonotype was recorded many times. The chain employs TRBV12-3 or TRBV12-4 and TRBJ1-1; D gene ambiguous. CDR3 length equals 15 residues. Trimming removed 5 bases at V and 0 bases at J, with 13 bases between. The CDR3 reads CASSIRRQLNTEAFF. CDR3 DNA: TGTGCCAGCAGTATCAGGAGGCAGTTGAACACTGAAGCTTTCTTT.

In this sample, this clonotype turned up many times. The chain has TRBV2 and TRBJ2-3; TRBD1 agrees at 8 bases. The CDR3 covers 14 residues. Germline CDR1 and CDR2: SNHLY and FYNNEI. The J segment lost 6 bases and the V segment lost 6 bases, leaving 8 bases of the junction unmatched. CDR3 in amino acids: CASSADRGGDTQYF. The CDR3 nucleotides read TGTGCCAGCAGCGCCGACAGGGGTGGTGATACGCAGTATTTT.